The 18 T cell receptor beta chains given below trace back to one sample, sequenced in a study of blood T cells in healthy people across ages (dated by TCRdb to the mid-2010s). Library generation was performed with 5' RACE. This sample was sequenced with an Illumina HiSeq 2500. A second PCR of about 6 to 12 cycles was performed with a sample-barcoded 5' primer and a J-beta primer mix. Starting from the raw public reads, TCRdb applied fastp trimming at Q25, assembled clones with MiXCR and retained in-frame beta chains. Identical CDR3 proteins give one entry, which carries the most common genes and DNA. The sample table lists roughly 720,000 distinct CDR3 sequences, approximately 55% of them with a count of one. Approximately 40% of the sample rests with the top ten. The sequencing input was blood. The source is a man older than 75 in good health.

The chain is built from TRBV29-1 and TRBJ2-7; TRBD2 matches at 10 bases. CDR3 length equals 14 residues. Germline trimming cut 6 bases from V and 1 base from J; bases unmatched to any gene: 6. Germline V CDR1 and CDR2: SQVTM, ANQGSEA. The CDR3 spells CSVRGLAASYEQYF. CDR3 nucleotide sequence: TGCAGCGTGCGAGGACTAGCGGCGTCCTACGAGCAGTACTTC.

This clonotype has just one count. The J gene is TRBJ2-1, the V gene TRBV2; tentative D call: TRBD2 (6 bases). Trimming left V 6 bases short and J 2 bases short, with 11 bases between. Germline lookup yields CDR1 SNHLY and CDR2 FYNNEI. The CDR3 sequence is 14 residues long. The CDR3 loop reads CASRRDSTYNEQFF. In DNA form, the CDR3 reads TGTGCCAGCAGGCGGGACTCGACCTACAATGAGCAGTTCTTC.

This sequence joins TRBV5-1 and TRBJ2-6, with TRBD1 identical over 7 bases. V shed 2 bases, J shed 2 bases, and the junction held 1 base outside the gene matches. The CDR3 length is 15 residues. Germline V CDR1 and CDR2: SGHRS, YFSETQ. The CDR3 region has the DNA TGCGCCAGCAGCTTCGACAGGGCTGGGGCCAACGTCCTGACTTTC. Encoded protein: CASSFDRAGANVLTF.

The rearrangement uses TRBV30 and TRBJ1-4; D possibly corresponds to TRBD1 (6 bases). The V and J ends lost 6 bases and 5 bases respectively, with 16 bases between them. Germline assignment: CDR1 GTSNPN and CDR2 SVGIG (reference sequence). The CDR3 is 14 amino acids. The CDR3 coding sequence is TGTGCCTGTGATACCGGGACAAGGAATGAAAAACTGTTTTTT. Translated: CACDTGTRNEKLFF.

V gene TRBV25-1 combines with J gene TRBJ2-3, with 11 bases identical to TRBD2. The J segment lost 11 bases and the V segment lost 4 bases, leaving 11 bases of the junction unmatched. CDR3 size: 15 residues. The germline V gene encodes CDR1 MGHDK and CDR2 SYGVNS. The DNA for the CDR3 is TGTGCCAGCAGTGGGGCCTCCGGGACTAGCGGAGTGCAGTATTTT. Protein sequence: CASSGASGTSGVQYF.

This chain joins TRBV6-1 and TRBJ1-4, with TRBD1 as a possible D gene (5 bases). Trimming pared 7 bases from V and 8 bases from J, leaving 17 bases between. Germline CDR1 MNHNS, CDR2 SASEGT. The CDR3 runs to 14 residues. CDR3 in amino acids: CASTPGRLLEKLFF. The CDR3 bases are TGTGCCAGCACCCCGGGACGTTTGCTAGAAAAACTGTTTTTT.

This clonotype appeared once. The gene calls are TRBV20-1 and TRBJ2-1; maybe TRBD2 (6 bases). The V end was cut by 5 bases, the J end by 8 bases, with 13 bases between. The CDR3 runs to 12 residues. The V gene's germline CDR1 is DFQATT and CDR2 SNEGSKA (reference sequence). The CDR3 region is CSAQSTSDEQFF. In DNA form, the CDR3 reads TGCAGTGCTCAATCGACTAGTGATGAGCAGTTCTTC.

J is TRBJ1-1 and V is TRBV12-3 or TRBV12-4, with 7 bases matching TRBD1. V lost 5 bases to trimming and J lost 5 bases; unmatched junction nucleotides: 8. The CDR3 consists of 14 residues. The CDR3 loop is CASSPAWTGTEAFF. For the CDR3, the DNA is TGTGCCAGCAGTCCCGCGTGGACAGGAACTGAAGCTTTCTTT.

The CDR3 region is CASSKVAGEGEFF. Written as DNA, the CDR3 is TGTGCCAGTAGTAAAGTAGCGGGAGAGGGAGAGTTCTTC. J is TRBJ2-1 and V is TRBV19, with TRBD2 matching over 9 bases. V gave up 4 bases and J gave up 14 bases; unmatched junction bases: 9. Germline-derived CDR1 and CDR2 are LNHDA and SQIVND (reference sequence). The CDR3 has 13 residues.

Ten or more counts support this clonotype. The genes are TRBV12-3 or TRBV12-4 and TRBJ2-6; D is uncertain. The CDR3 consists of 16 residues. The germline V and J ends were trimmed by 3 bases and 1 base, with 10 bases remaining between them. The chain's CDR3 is CASSFVSGSGANVLTF. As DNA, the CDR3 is TGTGCCAGCAGTTTCGTCTCCGGGTCTGGGGCCAACGTCCTGACTTTC.

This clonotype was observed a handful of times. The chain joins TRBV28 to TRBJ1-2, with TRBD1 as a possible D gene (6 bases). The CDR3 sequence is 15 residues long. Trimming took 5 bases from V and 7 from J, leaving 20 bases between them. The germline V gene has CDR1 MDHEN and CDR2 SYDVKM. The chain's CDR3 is CASSPPRGGVSGYTF. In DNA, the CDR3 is TGTGCCAGCAGTCCCCCCAGGGGCGGAGTCTCTGGCTACACCTTC.

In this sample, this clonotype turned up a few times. CDR3 bases: TGCAGCGTTGAAAGGGAGGGTTCCTACGAGCAGTACTTC. Amino acids: CSVEREGSYEQYF. This chain joins TRBV29-1 and TRBJ2-7, with TRBD2 identical over 7 bases. V shed 2 bases, J shed 1 base, and the junction held 2 bases outside the gene matches. The CDR3 consists of 13 residues. Germline loops: CDR1 SQVTM, CDR2 ANQGSEA.

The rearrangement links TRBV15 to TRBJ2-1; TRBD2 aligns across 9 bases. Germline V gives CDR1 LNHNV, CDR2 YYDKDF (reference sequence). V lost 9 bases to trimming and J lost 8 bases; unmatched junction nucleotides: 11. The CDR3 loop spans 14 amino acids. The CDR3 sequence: CATRDSGRGHEQFF. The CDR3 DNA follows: TGTGCCACTAGGGATAGCGGGAGAGGCCATGAGCAGTTCTTC.

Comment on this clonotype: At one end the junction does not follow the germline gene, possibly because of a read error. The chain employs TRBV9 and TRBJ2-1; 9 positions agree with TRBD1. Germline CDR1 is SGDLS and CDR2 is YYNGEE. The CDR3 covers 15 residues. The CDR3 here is CAGSGRDRVTNEQFF. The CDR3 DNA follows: TGTGCCGGCAGCGGCCGGGACAGGGTTACCAATGAGCAGTTCTTC.

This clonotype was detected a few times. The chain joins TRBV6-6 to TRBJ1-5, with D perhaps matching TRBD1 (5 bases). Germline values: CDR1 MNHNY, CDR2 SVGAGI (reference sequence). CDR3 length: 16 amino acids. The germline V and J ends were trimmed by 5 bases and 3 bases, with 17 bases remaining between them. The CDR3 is CASSTGRRGINQPQHF. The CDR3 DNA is TGTGCCAGCAGTACGGGACGACGGGGCATCAATCAGCCCCAGCATTTT.

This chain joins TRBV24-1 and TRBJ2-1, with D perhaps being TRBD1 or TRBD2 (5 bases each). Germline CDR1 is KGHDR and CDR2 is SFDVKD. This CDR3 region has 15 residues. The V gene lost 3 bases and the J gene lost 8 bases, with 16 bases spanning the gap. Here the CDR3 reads CATSDPRAGRDEQFF. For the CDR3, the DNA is TGTGCCACCAGTGATCCCCGGGCAGGGAGAGATGAGCAGTTCTTC.

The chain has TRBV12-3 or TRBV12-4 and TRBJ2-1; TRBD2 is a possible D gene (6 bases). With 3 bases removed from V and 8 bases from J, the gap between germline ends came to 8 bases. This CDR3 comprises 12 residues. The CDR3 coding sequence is TGTGCCAGCAGTTTTAGGGACTATGAGCAGTTCTTC. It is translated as CASSFRDYEQFF.

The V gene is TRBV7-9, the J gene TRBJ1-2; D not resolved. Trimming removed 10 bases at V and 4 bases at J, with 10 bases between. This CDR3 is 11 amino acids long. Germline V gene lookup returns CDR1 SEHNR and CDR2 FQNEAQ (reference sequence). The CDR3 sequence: CATLESYGYTF. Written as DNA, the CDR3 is TGTGCCACCCTCGAGAGCTATGGCTACACCTTC.